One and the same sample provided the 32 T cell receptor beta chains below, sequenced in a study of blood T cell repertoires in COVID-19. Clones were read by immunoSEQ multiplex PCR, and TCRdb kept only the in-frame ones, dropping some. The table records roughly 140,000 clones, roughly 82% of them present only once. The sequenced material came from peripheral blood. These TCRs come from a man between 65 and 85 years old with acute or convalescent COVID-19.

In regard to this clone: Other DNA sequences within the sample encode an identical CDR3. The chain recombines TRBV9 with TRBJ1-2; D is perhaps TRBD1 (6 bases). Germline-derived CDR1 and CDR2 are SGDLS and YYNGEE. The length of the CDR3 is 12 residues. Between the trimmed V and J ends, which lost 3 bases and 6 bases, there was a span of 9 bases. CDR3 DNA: TGTGCCAGCAGCGGAGGGGGGGATGGCTACACCTTC. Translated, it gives CASSGGGDGYTF.

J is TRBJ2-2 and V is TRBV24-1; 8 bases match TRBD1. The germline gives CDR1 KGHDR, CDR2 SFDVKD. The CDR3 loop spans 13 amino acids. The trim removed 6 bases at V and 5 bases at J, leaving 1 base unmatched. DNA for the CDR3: TGTGCCACCAGTCGGACAGGGACCGGGGAGCTGTTTTTT. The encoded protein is CATSRTGTGELFF.

The CDR3 spells CASSPGRNTGELFF. The CDR3 DNA is TGTGCCAGCTCACCCGGGAGAAACACCGGGGAGCTGTTTTTT. V usage is TRBV18 and J usage is TRBJ2-2; the D gene is possibly TRBD2 (6 bases). V was pared by 3 bases and J by 2 bases, with 7 bases between. There are 14 residues in the CDR3. The germline V gene has CDR1 KGHSH and CDR2 LQKENI.

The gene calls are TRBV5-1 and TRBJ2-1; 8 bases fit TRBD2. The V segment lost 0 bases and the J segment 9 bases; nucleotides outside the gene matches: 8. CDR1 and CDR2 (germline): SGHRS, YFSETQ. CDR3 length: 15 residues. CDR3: CASSLDPGGPGEQFF. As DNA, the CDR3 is TGCGCCAGCAGCTTGGATCCGGGGGGGCCCGGTGAGCAGTTCTTC.

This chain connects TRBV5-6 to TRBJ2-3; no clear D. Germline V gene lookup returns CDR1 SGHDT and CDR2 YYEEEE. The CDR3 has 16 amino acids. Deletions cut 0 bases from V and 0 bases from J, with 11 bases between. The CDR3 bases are TGTGCCAGCAGCTTGGCCAACTGGGCTAGCACAGATACGCAGTATTTT. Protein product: CASSLANWASTDTQYF. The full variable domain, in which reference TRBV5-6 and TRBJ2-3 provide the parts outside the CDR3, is DAGVTQSPTHLIKTRGQQVTLRCSPKSGHDTVSWYQQALGQGPQFIFQYYEEEERQRGNFPDRFSGHQFPNYSSELNVNALLLGDSALYLCASSLANWASTDTQYFGPGTRLTVL.

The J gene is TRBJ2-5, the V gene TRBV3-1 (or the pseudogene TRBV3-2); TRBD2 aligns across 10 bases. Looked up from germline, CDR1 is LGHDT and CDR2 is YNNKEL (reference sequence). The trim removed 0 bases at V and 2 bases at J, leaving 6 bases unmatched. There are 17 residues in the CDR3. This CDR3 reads CASSQETSGDFQETQYF. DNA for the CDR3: TGTGCCAGCAGCCAAGAAACTAGCGGGGACTTTCAAGAGACCCAGTACTTC.

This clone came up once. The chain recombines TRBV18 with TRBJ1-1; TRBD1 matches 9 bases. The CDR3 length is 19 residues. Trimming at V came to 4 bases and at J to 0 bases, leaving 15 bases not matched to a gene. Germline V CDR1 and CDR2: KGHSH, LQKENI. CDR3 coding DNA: TGTGCCAGCTCACGAGGCCCGTGGGGGACAGGGAGTTTGAACACTGAAGCTTTCTTT. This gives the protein CASSRGPWGTGSLNTEAFF.

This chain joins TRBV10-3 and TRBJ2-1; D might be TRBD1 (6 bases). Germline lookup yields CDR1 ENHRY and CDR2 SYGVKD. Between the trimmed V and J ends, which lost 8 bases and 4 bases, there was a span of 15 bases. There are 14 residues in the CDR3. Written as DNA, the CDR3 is TGTGCCATCTCCAACAGGGCAAGATACAATGAGCAGTTCTTC. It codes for CAISNRARYNEQFF.

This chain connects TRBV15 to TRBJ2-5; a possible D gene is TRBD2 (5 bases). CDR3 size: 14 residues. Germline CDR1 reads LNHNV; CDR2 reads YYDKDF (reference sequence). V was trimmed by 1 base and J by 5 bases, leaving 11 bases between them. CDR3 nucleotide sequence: TGTGCCACCAGCAGAGTGAGGGCTGGGGAGACCCAGTACTTC. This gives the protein CATSRVRAGETQYF. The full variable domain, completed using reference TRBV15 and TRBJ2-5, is DAMVIQNPRYQVTQFGKPVTLSCSQTLNHNVMYWYQQKSSQAPKLLFHYYDKDFNNEADTPDNFQSRRPNTSFCFLDIRSPGLGDTAMYLCATSRVRAGETQYFGPGTRLLVL.

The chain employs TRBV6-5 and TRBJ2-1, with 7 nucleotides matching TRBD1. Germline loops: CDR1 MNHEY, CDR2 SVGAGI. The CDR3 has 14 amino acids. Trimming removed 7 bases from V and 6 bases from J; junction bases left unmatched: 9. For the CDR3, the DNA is TGTGCCAGCACCACTTCGTCAGGGGGCAATGAGCAGTTCTTC. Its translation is CASTTSSGGNEQFF.

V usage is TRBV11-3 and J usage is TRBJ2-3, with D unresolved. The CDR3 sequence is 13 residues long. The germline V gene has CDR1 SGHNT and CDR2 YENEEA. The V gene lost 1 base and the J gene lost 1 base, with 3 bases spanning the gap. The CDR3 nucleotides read TGTGCCAGCAGCTTAGCGGGCACAGATACGCAGTATTTT. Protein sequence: CASSLAGTDTQYF.

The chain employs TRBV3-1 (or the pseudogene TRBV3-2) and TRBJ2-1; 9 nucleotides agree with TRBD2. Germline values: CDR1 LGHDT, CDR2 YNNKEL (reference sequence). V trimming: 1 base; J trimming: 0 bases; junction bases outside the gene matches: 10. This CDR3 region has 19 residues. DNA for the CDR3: TGTGCCAGCAGCCAAGGGTTTACAGCGGGAGGAAGCTCCTACAATGAGCAGTTCTTC. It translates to CASSQGFTAGGSSYNEQFF.

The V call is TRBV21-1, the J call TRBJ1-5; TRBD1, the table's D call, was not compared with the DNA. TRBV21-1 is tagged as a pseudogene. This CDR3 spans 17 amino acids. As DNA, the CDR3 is TGTGCCAGCAGCAACCCACCGAAGGGGGACCCCAATCAGCCCCAGCATTTT. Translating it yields CASSNPPKGDPNQPQHF.

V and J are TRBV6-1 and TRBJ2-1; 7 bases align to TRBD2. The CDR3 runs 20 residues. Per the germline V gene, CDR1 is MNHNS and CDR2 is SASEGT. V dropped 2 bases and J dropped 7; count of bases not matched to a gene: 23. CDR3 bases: TGTGCCAGCAGTGAACGATGGCAGGGCCTCAGGGCGGGAGTAGTGAATGAGCAGTTCTTC. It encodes CASSERWQGLRAGVVNEQFF.

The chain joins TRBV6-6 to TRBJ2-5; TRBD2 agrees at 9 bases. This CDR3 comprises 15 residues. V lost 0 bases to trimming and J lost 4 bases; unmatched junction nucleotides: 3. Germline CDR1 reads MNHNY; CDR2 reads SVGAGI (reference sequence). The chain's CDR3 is CASSYSSGSGETQYF. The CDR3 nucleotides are TGTGCCAGCAGTTACTCTAGCGGGAGCGGAGAGACCCAGTACTTC.

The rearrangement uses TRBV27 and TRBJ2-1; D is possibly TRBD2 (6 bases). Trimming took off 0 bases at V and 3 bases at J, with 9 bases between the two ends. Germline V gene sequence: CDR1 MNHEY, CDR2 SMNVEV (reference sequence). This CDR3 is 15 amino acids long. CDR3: CASSLSRDFYNEQFF. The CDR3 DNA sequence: TGTGCCAGCAGTTTATCGAGGGACTTCTACAATGAGCAGTTCTTC.

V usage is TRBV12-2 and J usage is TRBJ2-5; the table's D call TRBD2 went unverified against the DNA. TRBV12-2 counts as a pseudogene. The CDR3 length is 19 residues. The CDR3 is CASRLDTPKAGGPQETQYF. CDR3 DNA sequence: TGTGCAAGTCGCTTAGACACCCCAAAAGCGGGGGGCCCCCAAGAGACCCAGTACTTC.

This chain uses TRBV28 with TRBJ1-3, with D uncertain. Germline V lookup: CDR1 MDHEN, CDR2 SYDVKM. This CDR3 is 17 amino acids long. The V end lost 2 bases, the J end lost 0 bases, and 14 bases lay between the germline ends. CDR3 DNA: TGTGCCAGCAGTTTAACGGCAGGCGCCCACTCTGGAAACACCATATATTTT. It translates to CASSLTAGAHSGNTIYF. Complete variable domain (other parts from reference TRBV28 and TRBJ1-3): DVKVTQSSRYLVKRTGEKVFLECVQDMDHENMFWYRQDPGLGLRLIYFSYDVKMKEKGDIPEGYSVSREKKERFSLILESASTNQTSMYLCASSLTAGAHSGNTIYFGEGSWLTVV.

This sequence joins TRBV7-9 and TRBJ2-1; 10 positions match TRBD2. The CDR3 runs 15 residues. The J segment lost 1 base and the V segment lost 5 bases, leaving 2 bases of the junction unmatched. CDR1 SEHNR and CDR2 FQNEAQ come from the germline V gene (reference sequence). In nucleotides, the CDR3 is TGTGCCAGCAGCCTACTAGCGGGGTCCTACAATGAGCAGTTCTTC. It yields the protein CASSLLAGSYNEQFF.

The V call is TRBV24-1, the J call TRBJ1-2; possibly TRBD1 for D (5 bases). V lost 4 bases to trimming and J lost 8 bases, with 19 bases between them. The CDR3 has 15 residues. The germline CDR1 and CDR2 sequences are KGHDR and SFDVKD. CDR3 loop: CATSDPSTVSGGYTF. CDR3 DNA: TGTGCCACCAGTGACCCGTCGACAGTCTCCGGGGGCTACACCTTC.

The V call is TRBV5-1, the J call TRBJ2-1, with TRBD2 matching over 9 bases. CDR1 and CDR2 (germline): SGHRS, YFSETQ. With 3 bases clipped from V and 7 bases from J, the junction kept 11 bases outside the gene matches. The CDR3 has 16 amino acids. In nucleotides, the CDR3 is TGCGCCAGCAGCTGGGGACTAGCACGGAGGCTAAATGAGCAGTTCTTC. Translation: CASSWGLARRLNEQFF.

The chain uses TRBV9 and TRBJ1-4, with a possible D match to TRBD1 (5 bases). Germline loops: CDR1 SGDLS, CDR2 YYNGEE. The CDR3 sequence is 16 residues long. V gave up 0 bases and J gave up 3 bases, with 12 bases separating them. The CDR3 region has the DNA TGTGCCAGCAGCGTAGGGGTACAGGAGCCTAATGAAAAACTGTTTTTT. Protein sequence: CASSVGVQEPNEKLFF.

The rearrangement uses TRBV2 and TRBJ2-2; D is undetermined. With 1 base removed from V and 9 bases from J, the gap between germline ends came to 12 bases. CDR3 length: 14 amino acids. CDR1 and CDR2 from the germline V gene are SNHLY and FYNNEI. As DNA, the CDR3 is TGTGCCAGCAGTGAAGTCGTAAGGCGGAGGGAGCTGTTTTTT. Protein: CASSEVVRRRELFF.

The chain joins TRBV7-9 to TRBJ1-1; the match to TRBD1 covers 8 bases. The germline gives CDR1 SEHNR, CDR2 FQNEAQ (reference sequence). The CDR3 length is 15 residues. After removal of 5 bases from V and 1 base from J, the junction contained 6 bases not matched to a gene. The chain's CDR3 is CASSLLTGANTEAFF. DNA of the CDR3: TGTGCCAGCAGCCTCCTGACAGGGGCGAACACTGAAGCTTTCTTT.

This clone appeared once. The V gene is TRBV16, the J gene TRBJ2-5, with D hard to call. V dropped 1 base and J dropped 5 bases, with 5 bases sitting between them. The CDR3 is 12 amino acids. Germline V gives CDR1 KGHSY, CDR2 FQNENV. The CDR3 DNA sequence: TGTGCCAGCAGCCAATTCGAGGAGACCCAGTACTTC. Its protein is CASSQFEETQYF. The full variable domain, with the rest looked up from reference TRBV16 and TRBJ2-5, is GEEVAQTPKHLVRGEGQKAKLYCAPIKGHSYVFWYQQVLKNEFKFLISFQNENVFDETGMPKERFSAKCLPNSPCSLEIQATKLEDSAVYFCASSQFEETQYFGPGTRLLVL.

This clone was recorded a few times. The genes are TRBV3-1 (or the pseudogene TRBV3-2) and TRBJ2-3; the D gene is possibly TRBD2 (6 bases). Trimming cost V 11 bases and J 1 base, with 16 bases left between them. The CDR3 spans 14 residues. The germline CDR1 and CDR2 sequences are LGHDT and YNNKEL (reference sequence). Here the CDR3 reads CAGFPGEGTDTQYF. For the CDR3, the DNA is TGTGCCGGATTCCCGGGGGAGGGCACAGATACGCAGTATTTT.

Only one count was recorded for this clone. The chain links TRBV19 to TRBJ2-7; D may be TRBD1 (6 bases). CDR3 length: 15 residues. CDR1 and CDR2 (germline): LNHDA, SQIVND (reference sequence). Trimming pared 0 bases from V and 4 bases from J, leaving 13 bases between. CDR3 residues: CASSIEQGPGYEQYF. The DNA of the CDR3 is TGTGCCAGTAGTATAGAACAGGGCCCGGGGTACGAGCAGTACTTC.

CDR3 protein: CASTPDTPPNTGELFF. The CDR3 DNA follows: TGTGCCAGTACCCCCGACACTCCTCCGAACACCGGGGAGCTGTTTTTT. The chain uses TRBV19 and TRBJ2-2; D call uncertain. CDR1 is LNHDA and CDR2 is SQIVND in the germline V gene (reference sequence). The CDR3 is 16 residues long. Trimming removed 7 bases at V and 0 bases at J, with 15 bases between.

The CDR3 protein is CAIAPGLAGETQYF. DNA for the CDR3: TGTGCCATCGCCCCGGGACTAGCGGGAGAGACCCAGTACTTC. This chain links TRBV10-3 with TRBJ2-5; 12 bases agree with TRBD2. Germline-derived CDR1 and CDR2 are ENHRY and SYGVKD. Trimming cost V 8 bases and J 4 bases; bases outside gene matches: 5. The length of the CDR3 is 14 residues.

In nucleotides, the CDR3 is TGTGCCAGCAGTGAATATTTTGGGGGGGATACCCAAGAGACCCAGTACTTC. Translated: CASSEYFGGDTQETQYF. V gene TRBV6-1 combines with J gene TRBJ2-5; 7 bases match TRBD2. J was trimmed by 1 base and V by 2 bases; bases with no gene match: 10. CDR1 MNHNS and CDR2 SASEGT come from the germline V gene. CDR3 length equals 17 residues.

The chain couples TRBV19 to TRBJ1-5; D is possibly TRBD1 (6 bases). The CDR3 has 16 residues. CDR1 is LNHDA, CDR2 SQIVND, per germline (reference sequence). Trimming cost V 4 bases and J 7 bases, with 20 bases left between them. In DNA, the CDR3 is TGTGCCAGTAGTAGCAGGGTAGGGGAGACAGGACAGCCCCAGCATTTT. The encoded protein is CASSSRVGETGQPQHF.

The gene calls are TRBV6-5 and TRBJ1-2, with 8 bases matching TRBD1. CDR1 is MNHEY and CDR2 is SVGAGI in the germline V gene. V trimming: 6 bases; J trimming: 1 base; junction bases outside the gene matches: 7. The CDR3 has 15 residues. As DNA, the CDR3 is TGTGCCAGCAGCCGGGACAGGTTCTATAACTATGGCTACACCTTC. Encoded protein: CASSRDRFYNYGYTF.